This entry lists 27 T cell receptor beta chains sequenced from one sample in a study of CD8+CD57+ T cells in acquired aplastic anemia. The template for TCR beta VDJ and CDR3 sequence profiling was genomic DNA. From the reads, TCRdb called clonotypes with MiXCR, one entry per CDR3 protein. In the table there are some 220,000 distinct CDR3 sequences, roughly 35% of which are singletons. What was sequenced was sorted CD4+, CD8+, or CD8+CD57+ T cells (not recorded which) from PBMCs. The receptors derive from a human donor in good health, serving as a control.

In this sample, this clonotype turned up a few times. A much larger clone lies a single base off, so this may be a read error. This chain links TRBV2 with TRBJ2-1; TRBD2 is a possible D gene (7 bases). This CDR3 contains 14 residues. Germline loops: CDR1 SNHLY, CDR2 FYNNEI. CDR3 residues: CAGRWGRGDNEQFF. Here the CDR3 DNA reads TGTGCCGGCAGGTGGGGGAGGGGGGACAATGAGCAGTTCTTC.

This clonotype was observed at least ten times. This rearrangement joins TRBV20-1 to TRBJ1-1; a possible D gene is TRBD1 (5 bases). Trimming removed 3 bases from V and 3 bases from J, with 14 bases in between. Germline-derived CDR1 and CDR2 are DFQATT and SNEGSKA (reference sequence). The CDR3 totals 14 residues. The CDR3 region has the DNA TGCAGTGCTAGGGGACGGACGGGATACACTGAAGCTTTCTTT. It yields the protein CSARGRTGYTEAFF.

The gene calls are TRBV3-1 and TRBJ2-3, with 8 bases that match TRBD1. Germline CDR1 reads LGHDT; CDR2 reads YNNKEL (reference sequence). This CDR3 spans 17 amino acids. The junction had 10 bases not matched to a gene; V was cut back by 3 bases and J by 2 bases. CDR3 sequence: CASSQLLQGDDTDTQYF. CDR3 DNA sequence: TGTGCCAGCAGCCAGCTGCTACAGGGGGATGACACAGATACGCAGTATTTT.

This clonotype was recorded only once. A much bigger clone sits one base away, suggesting this may be a read error. CDR3 amino acids: CASSGGMPTEKLFF. As DNA, the CDR3 is TGTGCCAGCAGCGGCGGGATGCCTACGGAAAAACTGTTTTTT. The chain has TRBV9 and TRBJ1-4; D gene uncertain. The CDR3 is 14 residues long. Germline V lookup: CDR1 SGDLS, CDR2 YYNGEE. Trimming took off 3 bases at V and 8 bases at J, with 14 bases between the two ends.

The sample holds a few counts of this clonotype. The V and J genes are TRBV6-5 and TRBJ2-2; D gene ambiguous. The germline CDR1 and CDR2 sequences are MNHEY and SVGAGI. Trimming removed 3 bases at V and 4 bases at J, with 6 bases between. This CDR3 is built from 13 residues. In nucleotides, the CDR3 is TGTGCCAGCAGTTATCATGGCACCGGGGAGCTGTTTTTT. Translating gives CASSYHGTGELFF.

This sequence joins TRBV12-3 or TRBV12-4 and TRBJ1-5, with a weak D call TRBD1 (6 bases). There are 17 residues in the CDR3. V lost 4 bases and J 2 bases, leaving 18 bases between the germline ends. The CDR3 is CASSSYGGRRGNQPQHF. CDR3 nucleotides: TGTGCCAGCAGTTCCTACGGGGGGCGCAGGGGCAATCAGCCCCAGCATTTT.

This clonotype was observed many times. V is TRBV13 and J is TRBJ1-2; tentatively, D is TRBD1 (6 bases). V was clipped by 3 bases and J by 4 bases, with 15 bases between them. This CDR3 has 15 amino acids. Germline V gene sequence: CDR1 PRHDT, CDR2 FYEKMQ (reference sequence). The CDR3 DNA follows: TGTGCCAGCAGCTTCATCGGGACAAAGGTCTATGGCTACACCTTC. Translation gives CASSFIGTKVYGYTF.

This clonotype was recorded once. The chain couples TRBV10-3 to TRBJ2-2; tentatively, D is TRBD1 (5 bases). CDR1 ENHRY and CDR2 SYGVKD come from the germline V gene. The CDR3 contains 13 residues. CDR3 residues: CVSSKTATGELFF. CDR3 coding DNA: TGTGTCAGCAGTAAGACAGCAACCGGGGAGCTGTTTTTT.

This rearrangement joins TRBV24-1 to TRBJ2-7; 10 bases map to TRBD2. The CDR3 consists of 15 residues. V trimming: 4 bases; J trimming: 2 bases; junction bases outside the gene matches: 4. Per the germline V gene, CDR1 is KGHDR and CDR2 is SFDVKD. CDR3 region: CATSDKLAGPYEQYF. The CDR3 DNA reads TGTGCCACCAGTGACAAACTAGCGGGGCCCTACGAGCAGTACTTC.

V usage is TRBV20-1 and J usage is TRBJ1-1; D unclear. Germline V gives CDR1 DFQATT, CDR2 SNEGSKA (reference sequence). This CDR3 region has 13 residues. Trimming stripped 1 base from V and 0 bases from J, with 6 bases between. The chain's CDR3 is CSARGQLNTEAFF. The CDR3, as DNA: TGCAGTGCTAGAGGGCAGTTGAACACTGAAGCTTTCTTT.

The table lists this clonotype with many counts. The chain carries TRBV7-9 and TRBJ2-7; 12 bases align to TRBD2. The V and J ends lost 3 bases and 1 base, in that order; junction bases with no gene match: 13. The CDR3 runs to 19 residues. CDR1 is SEHNR, CDR2 FQNEAQ, per germline (reference sequence). CDR3 sequence: CASSLWGQQGLAGSYEQYF. Here the CDR3 DNA reads TGTGCCAGCAGCTTGTGGGGACAGCAGGGACTAGCGGGTTCCTACGAGCAGTACTTC.

The genes are TRBV19 and TRBJ2-2; D possibly matches TRBD1 or TRBD2 (5 bases each). CDR1 and CDR2 from the germline V gene are LNHDA and SQIVND (reference sequence). The CDR3 runs 15 residues. V was shortened by 4 bases and J by 7 bases, with 16 bases between the two germline ends. The CDR3 is CASSTGIGAIGELFF. In DNA, the CDR3 is TGTGCCAGTAGTACCGGAATCGGGGCGATCGGGGAGCTGTTTTTT.

The gene calls are TRBV6-1 and TRBJ1-5, with a possible D match to TRBD1 (6 bases). The ends were cut back, 8 bases at V and 0 bases at J, with 11 bases in the middle. The V gene's germline CDR1 is MNHNS and CDR2 SASEGT. This CDR3 contains 14 residues. This CDR3 is CASSTGYSNQPQHF. For the CDR3, the DNA is TGTGCCAGCTCTACAGGGTATAGCAATCAGCCCCAGCATTTT.

The chain links TRBV7-2 to TRBJ2-2, with D unresolved. In germline, CDR1 is SGHTA, CDR2 FQGNSA. This CDR3 region has 14 residues. V dropped 6 bases and J dropped 1 base, with 9 bases sitting between them. This chain's CDR3 is CASSRGWNTGELFF. CDR3 nucleotide sequence: TGTGCCAGCAGTCGTGGGTGGAACACCGGGGAGCTGTTTTTT.

This clonotype showed up just a few times. The chain has TRBV18 and TRBJ1-1, with a tentative D call TRBD1 (6 bases). Germline V gene sequence: CDR1 KGHSH, CDR2 LQKENI. The V end was cut by 5 bases, the J end by 5 bases, with 15 bases between. CDR3 length equals 14 residues. CDR3 sequence reads: CASSIDRLGTEAFF. The CDR3, as DNA: TGTGCCAGCTCAATCGACAGGCTTGGGACTGAAGCTTTCTTT.

This clonotype was counted ten times or more. V and J are TRBV2 and TRBJ2-2, with D perhaps matching TRBD1 (5 bases). The length of the CDR3 is 13 residues. Germline V CDR1 and CDR2: SNHLY, FYNNEI. With 8 bases removed from V and 5 bases from J, the gap between germline ends came to 12 bases. Written as DNA, the CDR3 is TGTGCCAGCGCGACAGATTTAACCGGGGAGCTGTTTTTT. Residues: CASATDLTGELFF.

V usage is TRBV11-2 and J usage is TRBJ1-2; D is perhaps TRBD1 (5 bases). Germline CDR1 is SGHAT and CDR2 is FQNNGV. This CDR3 has 14 amino acids. V gave up 5 bases and J gave up 2 bases, with 12 bases separating them. CDR3 sequence reads: CASSLRTSNYGYTF. DNA for the CDR3: TGTGCCAGCAGCCTCCGGACATCCAACTATGGCTACACCTTC. Together with reference TRBV11-2 and TRBJ1-2, the CDR3 gives the full variable domain: EAGVAQSPRYKIIEKRQSVAFWCNPISGHATLYWYQQILGQGPKLLIQFQNNGVVDDSQLPKDRFSAERLKGVDSTLKIQPAKLEDSAVYLCASSLRTSNYGYTFGSGTRLTVV.

As to this clonotype: It may be a read error: a sequence one base away is much more abundant. The V and J genes are TRBV2 and TRBJ2-7, with D uncertain. V was trimmed by 3 bases and J by 3 bases, leaving 3 bases between them. Per the germline V gene, CDR1 is SNHLY and CDR2 is FYNNEI. CDR3 size: 11 residues. The CDR3, as DNA: TGTGCCAGCAGTGACGACTACGAGCAGTACTTC. This gives the protein CASSDDYEQYF. The full variable domain, rest sourced from reference TRBV2 and TRBJ2-7, is EPEVTQTPSHQVTQMGQEVILRCVPISNHLYFYWYRQILGQKVEFLVSFYNNEISEKSEIFDDQFSVERPDGSNFTLKIRSTKLEDSAMYFCASSDDYEQYFGPGTRLTVT.

Ten or more counts support this clonotype. The CDR3 bases are TGTGCCAGCAGCCAAGGGGGCACCACTGAAGCTTTCTTT. Protein sequence: CASSQGGTTEAFF. V and J are TRBV7-3 and TRBJ1-1; 7 bases align to TRBD1. V shed 5 bases and J 4 bases; nucleotides not matched to a gene: 4. Looked up from germline, CDR1 is SGHTA and CDR2 is FQGTGA. CDR3 length equals 13 residues.

This clonotype has at least ten counts. The rearrangement uses TRBV19 and TRBJ2-2; D gene ambiguous. The CDR3 contains 14 residues. V gave up 4 bases and J gave up 1 base, with 7 bases separating them. Per the germline V gene, CDR1 is LNHDA and CDR2 is SQIVND (reference sequence). The DNA for the CDR3 is TGTGCCAGTAGTAGTAAGGGGAACACCGGGGAGCTGTTTTTT. Translating gives CASSSKGNTGELFF.

The chain recombines TRBV7-3 with TRBJ1-1; D is undetermined. CDR1 is SGHTA, CDR2 FQGTGA, per germline. V gave up 5 bases and J gave up 10 bases, with 5 bases separating them. This CDR3 region has 9 residues. In DNA, the CDR3 is TGTGCCAGCAGCCAAGGAGCTTTCTTT. As protein: CASSQGAFF.

This clonotype was picked up many times. CDR3 protein: CATSPLGGTQYF. The CDR3 nucleotides are TGTGCCACCAGCCCTTTAGGGGGTACGCAGTATTTT. This chain uses TRBV15 with TRBJ2-3, with a tentative D call TRBD1 (6 bases). Germline V gene lookup returns CDR1 LNHNV and CDR2 YYDKDF (reference sequence). The CDR3 is 12 amino acids. The V end lost 5 bases, the J end lost 8 bases, and 11 bases lay between the germline ends.

This clonotype was found many times. The CDR3 protein is CASSLGGQGRRGYTF. In DNA, the CDR3 is TGTGCCAGCAGCTTAGGAGGACAGGGGCGACGAGGCTACACCTTC. The genes are TRBV7-9 and TRBJ1-2; TRBD1 aligns across 9 bases. CDR1 and CDR2 (germline): SEHNR, FQNEAQ (reference sequence). The CDR3 loop spans 15 amino acids. With V trimmed by 1 base and J by 8 bases, 8 bases remained unmatched.

This CDR3 is CSARDQSGGRYNEQFF. For the CDR3, the DNA is TGCAGTGCTAGAGATCAGTCGGGGGGGCGGTACAATGAGCAGTTCTTC. The rearrangement uses TRBV20-1 and TRBJ2-1; 8 positions match TRBD2. CDR1 DFQATT and CDR2 SNEGSKA come from the germline V gene (reference sequence). V shed 0 bases, J shed 4 bases, and the junction held 8 bases outside the gene matches. CDR3 length: 16 residues.

This clonotype occurred once. V is TRBV14 and J is TRBJ2-3, with D uncertain. The CDR3 has 13 amino acids. V lost 3 bases to trimming and J lost 2 bases, with 6 bases between them. The germline V gene encodes CDR1 SGHDN and CDR2 FVKESK. This CDR3 reads CASSQLITDTQYF. The CDR3 coding sequence is TGTGCCAGCAGCCAGTTGATCACAGATACGCAGTATTTT. The variable domain in full, completed from reference TRBV14 and TRBJ2-3, reads EAGVTQFPSHSVIEKGQTVTLRCDPISGHDNLYWYRRVMGKEIKFLLHFVKESKQDESGMPNNRFLAERTGGTYSTLKVQPAELEDSGVYFCASSQLITDTQYFGPGTRLTVL.

In its sample, this clonotype was seen many times. CDR3 in amino acids: CASSSPYNGDQPQHF. DNA of the CDR3: TGTGCCAGCAGTTCCCCTTATAACGGAGATCAGCCCCAGCATTTT. J is TRBJ1-5 and V is TRBV6-2 or TRBV6-3; D unresolved. The germline gives CDR1 MNHEY, CDR2 SVGEGT. V was clipped by 4 bases and J by 5 bases, with 15 bases between them. The CDR3 runs 15 residues.

This clonotype came up many times. The rearrangement uses TRBV27 and TRBJ1-6; 7 bases align to TRBD1. The CDR3 has 15 amino acids. The J segment lost 8 bases and the V segment lost 5 bases, leaving 9 bases of the junction unmatched. Germline V CDR1 and CDR2: MNHEY, SMNVEV (reference sequence). CDR3 in amino acids: CASSPLTGQDSPLHF. The CDR3 DNA follows: TGTGCCAGCAGTCCATTAACCGGACAGGATTCACCCCTCCACTTT.